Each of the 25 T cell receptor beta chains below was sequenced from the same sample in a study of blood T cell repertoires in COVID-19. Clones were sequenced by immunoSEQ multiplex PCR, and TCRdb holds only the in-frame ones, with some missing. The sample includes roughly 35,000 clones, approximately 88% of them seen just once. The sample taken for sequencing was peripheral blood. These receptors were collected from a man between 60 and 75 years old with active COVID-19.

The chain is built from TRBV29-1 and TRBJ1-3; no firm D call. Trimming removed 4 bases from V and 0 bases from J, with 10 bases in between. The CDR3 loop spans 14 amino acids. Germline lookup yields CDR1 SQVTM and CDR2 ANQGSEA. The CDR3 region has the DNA TGCAGCGTTGGGGGAGGCTCCTCTGGAAACACCATATATTTT. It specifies CSVGGGSSGNTIYF. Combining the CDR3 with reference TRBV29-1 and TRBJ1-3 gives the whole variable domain SAVISQKPSRDICQRGTSLTIQCQVDSQVTMMFWYRQQPGQSLTLIATANQGSEATYESGFVIDKFPISRPNLTFSTLTVSNMSPEDSSIYLCSVGGGSSGNTIYFGEGSWLTVV.

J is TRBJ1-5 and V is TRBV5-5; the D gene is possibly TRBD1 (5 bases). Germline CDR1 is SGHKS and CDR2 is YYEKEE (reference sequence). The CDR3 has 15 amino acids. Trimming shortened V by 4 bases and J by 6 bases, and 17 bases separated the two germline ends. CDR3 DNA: TGTGCCAGCAGCCTGGAAAGGGGCGCAGTTCAGCCCCAGCATTTT. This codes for CASSLERGAVQPQHF.

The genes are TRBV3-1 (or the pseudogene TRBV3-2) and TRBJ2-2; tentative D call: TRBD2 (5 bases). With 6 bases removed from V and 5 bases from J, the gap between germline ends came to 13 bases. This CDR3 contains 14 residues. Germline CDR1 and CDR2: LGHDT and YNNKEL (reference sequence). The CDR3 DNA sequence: TGTGCCAGCAGAGGAAGCGGAAAAACCGGGGAGCTGTTTTTT. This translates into CASRGSGKTGELFF.

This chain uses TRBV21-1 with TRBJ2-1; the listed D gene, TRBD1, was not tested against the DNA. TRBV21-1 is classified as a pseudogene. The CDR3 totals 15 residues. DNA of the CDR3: TGTGCCAGCAGCAAAGGGACAGGATCTTACAATGAGCAGTTCTTC. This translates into CASSKGTGSYNEQFF.

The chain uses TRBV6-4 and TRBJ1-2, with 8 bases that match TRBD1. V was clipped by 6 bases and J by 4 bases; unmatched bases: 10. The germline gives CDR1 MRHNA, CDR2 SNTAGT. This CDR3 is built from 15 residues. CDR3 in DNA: TGTGCCAGCAGGACAGGGGCCCAAGGGGCCTATGGCTACACCTTC. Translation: CASRTGAQGAYGYTF.

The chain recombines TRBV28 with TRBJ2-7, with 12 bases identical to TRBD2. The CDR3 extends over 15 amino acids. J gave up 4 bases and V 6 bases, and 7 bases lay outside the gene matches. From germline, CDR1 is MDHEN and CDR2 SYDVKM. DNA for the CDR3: TGTGCCAGCAGCCTTACTAGCGGGAGGTGGTACGAGCAGTACTTC. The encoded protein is CASSLTSGRWYEQYF.

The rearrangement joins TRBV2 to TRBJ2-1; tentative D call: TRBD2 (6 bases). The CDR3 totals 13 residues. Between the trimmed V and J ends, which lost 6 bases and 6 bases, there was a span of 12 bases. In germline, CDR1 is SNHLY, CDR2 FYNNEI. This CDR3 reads CASSRREANEQFF. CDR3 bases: TGTGCCAGCAGCCGCAGGGAGGCCAATGAGCAGTTCTTC.

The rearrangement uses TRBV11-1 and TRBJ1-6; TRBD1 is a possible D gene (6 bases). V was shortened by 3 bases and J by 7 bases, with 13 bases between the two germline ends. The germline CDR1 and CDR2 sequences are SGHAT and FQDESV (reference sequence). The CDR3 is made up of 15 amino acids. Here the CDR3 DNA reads TGTGCCAGCAGCTTCTTGGGGGCTCCGAATTCACCCCTCCACTTT. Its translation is CASSFLGAPNSPLHF. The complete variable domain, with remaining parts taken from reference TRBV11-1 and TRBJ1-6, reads EAEVAQSPRYKITEKSQAVAFWCDPISGHATLYWYRQILGQGPELLVQFQDESVVDDSQLPKDRFSAERLKGVDSTLKIQPAELGDSAMYLCASSFLGAPNSPLHFGNGTRLTVT.

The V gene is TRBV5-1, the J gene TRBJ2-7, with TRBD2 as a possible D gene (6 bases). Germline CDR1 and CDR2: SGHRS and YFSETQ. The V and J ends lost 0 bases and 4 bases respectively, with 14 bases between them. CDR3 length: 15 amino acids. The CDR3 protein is CASSLEVAVSYEQYF. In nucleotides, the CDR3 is TGCGCCAGCAGCTTGGAAGTAGCGGTAAGTTACGAGCAGTACTTC.

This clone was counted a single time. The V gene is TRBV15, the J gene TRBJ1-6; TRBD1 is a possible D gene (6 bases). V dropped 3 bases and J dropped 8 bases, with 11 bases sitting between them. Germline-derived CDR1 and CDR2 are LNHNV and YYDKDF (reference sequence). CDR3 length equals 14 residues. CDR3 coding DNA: TGTGCCACCAGCAGGGTCAACAGGGATTCACCCCTCCACTTT. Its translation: CATSRVNRDSPLHF.

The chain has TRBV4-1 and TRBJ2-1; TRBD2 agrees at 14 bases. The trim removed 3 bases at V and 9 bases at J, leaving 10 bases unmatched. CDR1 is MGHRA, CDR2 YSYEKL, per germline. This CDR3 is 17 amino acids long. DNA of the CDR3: TGCGCCAGCAGCCACGGGACTAGCGGGAGCTGGGGTGGTGAGCAGTTCTTC. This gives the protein CASSHGTSGSWGGEQFF.

In DNA, the CDR3 is TGTGCCAGCAGTGAAGGGGTTCAGGGGACCGAGCAGTACTTC. Its translation is CASSEGVQGTEQYF. The rearrangement links TRBV6-1 to TRBJ2-7, with D maybe TRBD1 (6 bases). CDR3 size: 14 residues. Germline lookup yields CDR1 MNHNS and CDR2 SASEGT. Trimming stripped 1 base from V and 6 bases from J, with 13 bases between.

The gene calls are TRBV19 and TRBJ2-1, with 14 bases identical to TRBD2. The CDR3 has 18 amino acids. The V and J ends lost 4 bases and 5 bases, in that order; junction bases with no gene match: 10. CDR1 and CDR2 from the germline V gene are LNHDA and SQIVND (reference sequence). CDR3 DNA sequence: TGTGCCAGTAGTAGAGGGACTAGCGGGAGTCCGTTGCACAATGAGCAGTTCTTC. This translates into CASSRGTSGSPLHNEQFF. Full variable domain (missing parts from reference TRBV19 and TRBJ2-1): DGGITQSPKYLFRKEGQNVTLSCEQNLNHDAMYWYRQDPGQGLRLIYYSQIVNDFQKGDIAEGYSVSREKKESFPLTVTSAQKNPTAFYLCASSRGTSGSPLHNEQFFGPGTRLTVL.

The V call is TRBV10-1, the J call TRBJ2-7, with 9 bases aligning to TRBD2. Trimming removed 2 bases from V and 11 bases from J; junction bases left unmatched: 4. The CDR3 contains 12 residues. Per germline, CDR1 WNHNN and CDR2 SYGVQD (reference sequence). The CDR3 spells CASSEGGRDKYF. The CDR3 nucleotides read TGCGCCAGCAGTGAGGGCGGGAGGGACAAGTACTTC.

For the CDR3, the DNA is TGTGCCAGTAGTATTGGGGGGTGGAACACTGAAGCTTTCTTT. It is translated as CASSIGGWNTEAFF. The chain carries TRBV19 and TRBJ1-1, with D perhaps TRBD1 (5 bases). V gave up 3 bases and J gave up 1 base, with 9 bases separating them. This CDR3 has 14 amino acids. Germline V gene lookup returns CDR1 LNHDA and CDR2 SQIVND (reference sequence).

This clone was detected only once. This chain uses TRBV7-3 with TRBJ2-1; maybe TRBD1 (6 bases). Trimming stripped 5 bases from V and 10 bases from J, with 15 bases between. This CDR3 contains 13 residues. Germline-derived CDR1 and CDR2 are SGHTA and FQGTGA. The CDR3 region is CASSATGSGEQFF. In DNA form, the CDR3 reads TGTGCCAGCAGCGCCACAGGGTCTGGAGAGCAGTTCTTC.

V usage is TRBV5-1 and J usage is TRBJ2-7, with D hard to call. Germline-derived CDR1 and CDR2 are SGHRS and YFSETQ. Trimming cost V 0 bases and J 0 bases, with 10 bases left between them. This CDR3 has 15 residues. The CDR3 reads CASSLGKTLSYEQYF. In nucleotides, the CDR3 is TGCGCCAGCAGCTTGGGGAAGACACTCTCCTACGAGCAGTACTTC.

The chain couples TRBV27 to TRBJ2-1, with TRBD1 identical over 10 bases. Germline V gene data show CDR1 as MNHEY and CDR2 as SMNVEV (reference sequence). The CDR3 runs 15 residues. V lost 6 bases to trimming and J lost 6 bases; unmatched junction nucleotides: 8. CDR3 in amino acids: CASRTGTGDINEQFF. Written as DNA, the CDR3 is TGTGCCAGCAGGACCGGGACAGGGGACATCAATGAGCAGTTCTTC.

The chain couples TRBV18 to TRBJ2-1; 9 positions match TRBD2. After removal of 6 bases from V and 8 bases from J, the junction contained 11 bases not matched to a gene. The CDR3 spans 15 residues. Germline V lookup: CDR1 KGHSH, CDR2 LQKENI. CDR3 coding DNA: TGTGCCAGCTCCCAGGGGCTAGCGGGAATAGATGAGCAGTTCTTC. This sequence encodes CASSQGLAGIDEQFF. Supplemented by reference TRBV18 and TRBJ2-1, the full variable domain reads NAGVMQNPRHLVRRRGQEARLRCSPMKGHSHVYWYRQLPEEGLKFMVYLQKENIIDESGMPKERFSAEFPKEGPSILRIQQVVRGDSAAYFCASSQGLAGIDEQFFGPGTRLTVL.

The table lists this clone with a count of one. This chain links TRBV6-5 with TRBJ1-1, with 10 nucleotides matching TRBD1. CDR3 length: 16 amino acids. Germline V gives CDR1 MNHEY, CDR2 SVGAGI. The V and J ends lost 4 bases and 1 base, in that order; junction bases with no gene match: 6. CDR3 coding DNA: TGTGCCAGCAGTTCCGGGACAGGGGTTTCGAACACTGAAGCTTTCTTT. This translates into CASSSGTGVSNTEAFF.

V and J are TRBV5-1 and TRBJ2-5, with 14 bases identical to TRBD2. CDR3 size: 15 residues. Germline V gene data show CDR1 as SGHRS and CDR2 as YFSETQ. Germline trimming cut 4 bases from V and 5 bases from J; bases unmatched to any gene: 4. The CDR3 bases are TGCGCCAGCAGCCTAGGGACTAGCGGGAGCGAGACCCAGTACTTC. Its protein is CASSLGTSGSETQYF.

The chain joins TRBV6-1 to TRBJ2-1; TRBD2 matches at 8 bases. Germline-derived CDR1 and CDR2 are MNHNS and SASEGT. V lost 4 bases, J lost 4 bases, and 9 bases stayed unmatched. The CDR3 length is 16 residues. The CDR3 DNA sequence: TGTGCCAGCAGTGGCCCCAGCGGGAGTTTTTACAATGAGCAGTTCTTC. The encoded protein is CASSGPSGSFYNEQFF.

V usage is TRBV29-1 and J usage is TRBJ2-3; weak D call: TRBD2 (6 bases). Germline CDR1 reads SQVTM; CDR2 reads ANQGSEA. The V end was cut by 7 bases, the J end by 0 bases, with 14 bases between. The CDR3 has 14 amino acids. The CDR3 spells CSATPGTSTDTQYF. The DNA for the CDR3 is TGCAGCGCCACCCCCGGGACTAGCACAGATACGCAGTATTTT.

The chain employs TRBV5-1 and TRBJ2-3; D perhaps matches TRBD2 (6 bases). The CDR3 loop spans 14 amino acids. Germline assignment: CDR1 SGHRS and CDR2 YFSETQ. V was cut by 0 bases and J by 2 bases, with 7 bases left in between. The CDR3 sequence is CASSLGLDTDTQYF. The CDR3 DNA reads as TGCGCCAGCAGCTTGGGACTAGACACAGATACGCAGTATTTT.

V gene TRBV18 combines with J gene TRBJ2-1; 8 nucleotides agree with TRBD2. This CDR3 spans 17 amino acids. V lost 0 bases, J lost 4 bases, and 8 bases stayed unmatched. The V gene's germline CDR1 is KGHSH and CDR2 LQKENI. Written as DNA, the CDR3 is TGTGCCAGCTCACCACCGGTGACTAGCGAGAAATACAATGAGCAGTTCTTC. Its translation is CASSPPVTSEKYNEQFF.